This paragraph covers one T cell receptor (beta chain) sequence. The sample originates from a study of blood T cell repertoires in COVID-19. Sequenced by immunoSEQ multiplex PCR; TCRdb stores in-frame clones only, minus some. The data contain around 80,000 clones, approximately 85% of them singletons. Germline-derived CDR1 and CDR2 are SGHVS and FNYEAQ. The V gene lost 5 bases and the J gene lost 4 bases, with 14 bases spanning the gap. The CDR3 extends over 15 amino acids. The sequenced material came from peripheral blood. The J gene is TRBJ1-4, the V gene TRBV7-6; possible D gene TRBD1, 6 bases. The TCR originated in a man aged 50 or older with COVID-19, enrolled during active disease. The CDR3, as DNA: TGTGCCAGCAGCCAGTCGGACAGCAGTAATGAAAAACTGTTTTTT. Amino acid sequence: CASSQSDSSNEKLFF.